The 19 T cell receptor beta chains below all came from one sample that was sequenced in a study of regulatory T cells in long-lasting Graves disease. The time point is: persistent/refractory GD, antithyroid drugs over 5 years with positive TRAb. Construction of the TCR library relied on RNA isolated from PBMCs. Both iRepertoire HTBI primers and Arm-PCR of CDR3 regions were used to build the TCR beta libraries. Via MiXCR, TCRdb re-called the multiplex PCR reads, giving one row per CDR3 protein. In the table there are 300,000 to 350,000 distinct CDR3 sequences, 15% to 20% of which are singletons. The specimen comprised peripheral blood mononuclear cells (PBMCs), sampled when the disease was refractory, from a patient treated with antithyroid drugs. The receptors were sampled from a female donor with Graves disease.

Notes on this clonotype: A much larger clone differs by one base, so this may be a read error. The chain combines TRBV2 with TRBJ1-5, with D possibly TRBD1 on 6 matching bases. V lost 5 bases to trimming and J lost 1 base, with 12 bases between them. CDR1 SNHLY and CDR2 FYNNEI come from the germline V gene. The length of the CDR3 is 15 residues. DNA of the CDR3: TGTGCCAGCAGTCGATCGGGACAAAGCAATCAGCCCCAGCATTTT. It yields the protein CASSRSGQSNQPQHF.

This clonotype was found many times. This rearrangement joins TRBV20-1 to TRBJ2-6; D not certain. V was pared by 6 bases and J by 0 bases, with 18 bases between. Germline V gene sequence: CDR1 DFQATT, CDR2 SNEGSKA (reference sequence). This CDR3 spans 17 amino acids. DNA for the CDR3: TGCAGTGCCACCGGGTCCAGATCCCGCTCTGGGGCCAACGTCCTGACTTTC. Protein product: CSATGSRSRSGANVLTF.

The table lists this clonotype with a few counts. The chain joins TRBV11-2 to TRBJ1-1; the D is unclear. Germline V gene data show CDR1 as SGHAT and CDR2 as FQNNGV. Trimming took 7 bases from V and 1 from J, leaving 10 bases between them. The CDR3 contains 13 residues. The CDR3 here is CASNRQRNTEAFF. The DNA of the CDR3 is TGTGCCAGCAACCGCCAGCGGAACACTGAAGCTTTCTTT.

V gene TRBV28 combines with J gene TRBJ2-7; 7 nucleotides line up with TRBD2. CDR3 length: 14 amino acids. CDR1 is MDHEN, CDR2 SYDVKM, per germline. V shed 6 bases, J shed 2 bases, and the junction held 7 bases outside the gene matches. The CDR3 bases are TGTGCCAGCAGCACGGGAGGCCGAACCTACGAGCAGTACTTC. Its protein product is CASSTGGRTYEQYF.

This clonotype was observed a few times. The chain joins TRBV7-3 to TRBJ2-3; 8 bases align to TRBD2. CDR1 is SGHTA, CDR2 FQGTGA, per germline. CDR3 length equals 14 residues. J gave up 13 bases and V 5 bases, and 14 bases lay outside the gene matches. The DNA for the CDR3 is TGTGCCAGCAGCCTAAGGCCCTCGGGAGGGCCAAAGTATTTT. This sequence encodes CASSLRPSGGPKYF.

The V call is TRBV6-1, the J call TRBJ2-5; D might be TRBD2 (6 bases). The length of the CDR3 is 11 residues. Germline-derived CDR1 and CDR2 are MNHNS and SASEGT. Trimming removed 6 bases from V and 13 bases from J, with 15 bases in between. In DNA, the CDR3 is TGTGCCAGCAGCCTTGGGGGGAAGCTGTACTTC. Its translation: CASSLGGKLYF.

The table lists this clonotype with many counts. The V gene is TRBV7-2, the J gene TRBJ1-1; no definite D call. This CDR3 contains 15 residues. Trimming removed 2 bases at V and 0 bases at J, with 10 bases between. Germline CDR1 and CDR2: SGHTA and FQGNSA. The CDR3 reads CASSLLSSMNTEAFF. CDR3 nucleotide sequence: TGTGCCAGCAGCTTACTTTCTAGTATGAACACTGAAGCTTTCTTT.

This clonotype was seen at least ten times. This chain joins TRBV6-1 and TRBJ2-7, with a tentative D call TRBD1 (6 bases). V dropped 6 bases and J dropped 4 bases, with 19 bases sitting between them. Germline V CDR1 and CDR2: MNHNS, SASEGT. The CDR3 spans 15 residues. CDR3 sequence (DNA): TGTGCCAGCAGCCTCCGATTTGTGGGGACATACGAGCAGTACTTC. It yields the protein CASSLRFVGTYEQYF.

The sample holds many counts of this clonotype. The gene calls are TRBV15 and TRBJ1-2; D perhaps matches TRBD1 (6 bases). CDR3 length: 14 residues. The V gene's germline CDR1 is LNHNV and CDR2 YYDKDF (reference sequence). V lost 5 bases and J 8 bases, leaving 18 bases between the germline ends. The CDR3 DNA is TGTGCCACCAGCCGAATGGGACAACAGCGGGGCTACACCTTC. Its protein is CATSRMGQQRGYTF. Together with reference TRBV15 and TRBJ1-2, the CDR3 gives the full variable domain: DAMVIQNPRYQVTQFGKPVTLSCSQTLNHNVMYWYQQKSSQAPKLLFHYYDKDFNNEADTPDNFQSRRPNTSFCFLDIRSPGLGDTAMYLCATSRMGQQRGYTFGSGTRLTVV.

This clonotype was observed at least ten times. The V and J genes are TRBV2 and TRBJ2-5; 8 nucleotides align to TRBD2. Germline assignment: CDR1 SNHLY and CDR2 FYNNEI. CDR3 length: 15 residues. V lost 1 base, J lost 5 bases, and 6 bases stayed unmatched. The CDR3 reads CASSEVGGGRETQYF. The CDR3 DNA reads TGTGCCAGCAGTGAAGTAGGCGGGGGGCGGGAGACCCAGTACTTC. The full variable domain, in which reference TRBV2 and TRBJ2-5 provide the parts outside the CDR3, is EPEVTQTPSHQVTQMGQEVILRCVPISNHLYFYWYRQILGQKVEFLVSFYNNEISEKSEIFDDQFSVERPDGSNFTLKIRSTKLEDSAMYFCASSEVGGGRETQYFGPGTRLLVL.

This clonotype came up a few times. The CDR3 DNA is TGTGCCAGCAGTTTCGACGAACTGGGGTTCAGCTCCTACAATGAGCAGTTCTTC. Amino acids: CASSFDELGFSSYNEQFF. The chain uses TRBV12-3 or TRBV12-4 and TRBJ2-1, with D unresolved. The V end lost 3 bases, the J end lost 0 bases, and 18 bases lay between the germline ends. This CDR3 has 18 amino acids.

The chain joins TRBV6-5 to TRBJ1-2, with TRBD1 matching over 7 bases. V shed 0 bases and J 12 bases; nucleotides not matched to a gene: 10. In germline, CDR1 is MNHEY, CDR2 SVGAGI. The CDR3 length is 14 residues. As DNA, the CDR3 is TGTGCCAGCAGTTACTCGACAGGTCGAGGGGGCCACACCTTC. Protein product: CASSYSTGRGGHTF.

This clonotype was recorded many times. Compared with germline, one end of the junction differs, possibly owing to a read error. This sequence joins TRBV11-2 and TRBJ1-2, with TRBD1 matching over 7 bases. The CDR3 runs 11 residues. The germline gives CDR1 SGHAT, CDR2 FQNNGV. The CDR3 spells CASSPGGIYTF. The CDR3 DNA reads TGTGCCAGCAGTCCAGGGGGGATCTACACCTTT.

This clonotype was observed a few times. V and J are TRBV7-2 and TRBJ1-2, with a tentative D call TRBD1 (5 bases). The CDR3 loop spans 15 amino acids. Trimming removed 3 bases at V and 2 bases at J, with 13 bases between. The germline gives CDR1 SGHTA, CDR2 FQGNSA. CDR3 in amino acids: CASSFRDPGNYGYTF. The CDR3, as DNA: TGTGCCAGCAGCTTCCGGGACCCGGGGAACTATGGCTACACCTTC.

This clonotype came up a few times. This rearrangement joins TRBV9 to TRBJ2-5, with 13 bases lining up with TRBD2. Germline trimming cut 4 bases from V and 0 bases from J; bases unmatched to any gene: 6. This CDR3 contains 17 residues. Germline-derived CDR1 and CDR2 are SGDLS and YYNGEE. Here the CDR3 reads CASSPGLAGENQETQYF. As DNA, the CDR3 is TGTGCCAGCAGCCCCGGACTAGCGGGGGAAAACCAAGAGACCCAGTACTTC.

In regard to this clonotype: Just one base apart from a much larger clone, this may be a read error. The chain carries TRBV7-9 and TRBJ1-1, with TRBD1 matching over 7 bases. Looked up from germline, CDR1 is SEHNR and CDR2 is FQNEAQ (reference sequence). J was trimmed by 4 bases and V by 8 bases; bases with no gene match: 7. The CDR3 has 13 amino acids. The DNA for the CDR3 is TGTGCCAGCCGCGCCCCAGGGGGCACTGAAGCTTTCTTT. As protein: CASRAPGGTEAFF.

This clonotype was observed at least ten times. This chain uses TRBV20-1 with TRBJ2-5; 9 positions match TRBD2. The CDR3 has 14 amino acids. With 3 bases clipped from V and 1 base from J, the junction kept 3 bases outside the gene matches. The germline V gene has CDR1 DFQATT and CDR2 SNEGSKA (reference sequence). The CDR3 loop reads CSARAGGTQETQYF. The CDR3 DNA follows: TGCAGTGCTAGGGCGGGGGGGACCCAAGAGACCCAGTACTTC.

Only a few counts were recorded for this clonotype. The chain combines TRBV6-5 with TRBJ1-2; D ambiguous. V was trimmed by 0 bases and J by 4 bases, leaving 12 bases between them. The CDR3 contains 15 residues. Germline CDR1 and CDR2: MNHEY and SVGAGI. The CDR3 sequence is CASSYSTEALYGYTF. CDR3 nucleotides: TGTGCCAGCAGTTACTCGACGGAGGCCCTCTATGGCTACACCTTC.

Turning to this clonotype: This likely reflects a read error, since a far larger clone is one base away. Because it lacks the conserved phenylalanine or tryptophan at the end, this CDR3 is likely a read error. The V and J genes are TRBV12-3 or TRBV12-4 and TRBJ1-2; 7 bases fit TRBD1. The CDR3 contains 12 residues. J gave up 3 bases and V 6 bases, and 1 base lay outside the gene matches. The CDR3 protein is CASSQGDYGYTL. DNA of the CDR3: TGTGCCAGCAGCCAGGGGGACTATGGCTACACCTTA.